The 18 T cell receptor beta chains below all came from one sample that was sequenced in a study of blood T cell repertoires in COVID-19. The data were produced by immunoSEQ multiplex PCR, yet TCRdb's version contains in-frame clones alone and is incomplete. The data hold fewer than 180,000 clones, with 70% to 90% observed a single time. Sequenced material: peripheral blood. These receptors came from a man aged 70 or older with acute or convalescent COVID-19.

The gene calls are TRBV10-3 and TRBJ2-7; perhaps TRBD1 as D (7 bases). Germline V gives CDR1 ENHRY, CDR2 SYGVKD. The CDR3 extends over 13 amino acids. The ends were cut back, 6 bases at V and 1 base at J, with 10 bases in the middle. The CDR3 protein is CAIREGQSYEQYF. CDR3 sequence (DNA): TGTGCCATCAGGGAGGGACAGTCCTACGAGCAGTACTTC.

The V and J genes are TRBV3-1 (or the pseudogene TRBV3-2) and TRBJ2-7; 10 bases align to TRBD2. The trim removed 0 bases at V and 5 bases at J, leaving 4 bases unmatched. CDR3 length equals 15 residues. The germline V gene has CDR1 LGHDT and CDR2 YNNKEL (reference sequence). CDR3 bases: TGTGCCAGCAGCCAAGACACTAGCGGGATCCACGAGCAGTACTTC. Translated: CASSQDTSGIHEQYF.

The rearrangement uses TRBV5-1 and TRBJ2-1; TRBD2 matches at 13 bases. With V trimmed by 3 bases and J by 6 bases, 6 bases remained unmatched. The CDR3 runs 16 residues. Germline assignment: CDR1 SGHRS and CDR2 YFSETQ. The DNA for the CDR3 is TGCGCCAGCAGCTCCTCAACTAGCGGGAGGGCCAATGAGCAGTTCTTC. Protein: CASSSSTSGRANEQFF.

The chain couples TRBV19 to TRBJ2-5; 7 bases map to TRBD1. J lost 3 bases, V lost 4 bases, and 2 bases had no gene match. CDR1 and CDR2 from the germline V gene are LNHDA and SQIVND (reference sequence). There are 13 residues in the CDR3. The CDR3 DNA follows: TGTGCCAGTAGTAGGGACAGAGAAGAGACCCAGTACTTC. Protein product: CASSRDREETQYF.

The chain has TRBV5-6 and TRBJ1-2, with 10 bases matching TRBD1. V gave up 4 bases and J gave up 2 bases; unmatched junction bases: 5. The CDR3 runs to 15 residues. Germline values: CDR1 SGHDT, CDR2 YYEEEE. CDR3 residues: CASSPGQGGNYGYTF. DNA of the CDR3: TGTGCCAGCAGCCCCGGACAGGGGGGGAACTATGGCTACACCTTC.

This chain joins TRBV19 and TRBJ2-5, with 10 bases lining up with TRBD2. Germline lookup yields CDR1 LNHDA and CDR2 SQIVND (reference sequence). The CDR3 has 15 residues. The junction had 6 bases not matched to a gene; V was cut back by 4 bases and J by 4 bases. The CDR3 spells CASSKVAGGRETQYF. Here the CDR3 DNA reads TGTGCCAGTAGTAAGGTAGCGGGAGGCCGAGAGACCCAGTACTTC.

The gene calls are TRBV13 and TRBJ2-4; tentatively, D is TRBD2 (6 bases). CDR3 length equals 14 residues. With 1 base removed from V and 5 bases from J, the gap between germline ends came to 9 bases. Germline V gene sequence: CDR1 PRHDT, CDR2 FYEKMQ (reference sequence). The CDR3 sequence is CASSLDGSQNIQYF. The DNA of the CDR3 is TGTGCCAGCAGCTTAGACGGGAGTCAAAACATTCAGTACTTC.

The gene calls are TRBV4-2 and TRBJ1-6, with D possibly being TRBD1 (6 bases). The CDR3 has 15 amino acids. V shed 0 bases and J shed 9 bases, with 12 bases lying between them. Germline V gene data show CDR1 as LGHNA and CDR2 as YNFKEQ. CDR3 nucleotide sequence: TGTGCCAGCAGCCAAGAGGTCAGGGGCGGTTCACCCCTCCACTTT. This encodes CASSQEVRGGSPLHF.

The gene calls are TRBV19 and TRBJ2-5, with 10 bases fitting TRBD2. The CDR3 has 17 amino acids. CDR1 LNHDA and CDR2 SQIVND come from the germline V gene (reference sequence). The V and J ends lost 2 bases and 5 bases, in that order; junction bases with no gene match: 11. CDR3 nucleotide sequence: TGTGCCAGTAGTATAAGGAGGACTAGCGGAAAGACGGAGACCCAGTACTTC. Protein product: CASSIRRTSGKTETQYF.

This chain uses TRBV6-2 or TRBV6-3 with TRBJ2-1; TRBD2 matches 9 bases. The CDR3 extends over 17 amino acids. CDR1 and CDR2 from the germline V gene are MNHEY and SVGEGT. V gave up 2 bases and J gave up 7 bases; unmatched junction bases: 12. CDR3 nucleotides: TGTGCCAGCAGTTACGCGGGCGGCGGGAGGGTCAAAAATGAGCAGTTCTTC. Its protein product is CASSYAGGGRVKNEQFF.

This clone came up once. V is TRBV30 and J is TRBJ2-5; 8 nucleotides agree with TRBD2. Germline V gene lookup returns CDR1 GTSNPN and CDR2 SVGIG (reference sequence). V lost 0 bases, J lost 4 bases, and 4 bases stayed unmatched. This CDR3 contains 14 residues. The CDR3 DNA follows: TGTGCCTGGAGTGTTCAGCGGGAGCGAGAGACCCAGTACTTC. It specifies CAWSVQRERETQYF.

The CDR3 loop reads CATSRNYQPQHF. The CDR3 DNA follows: TGTGCCACCAGCAGAAACTATCAGCCCCAGCATTTT. The chain carries TRBV15 and TRBJ1-5, with D uncertain. In germline, CDR1 is LNHNV, CDR2 YYDKDF (reference sequence). With 2 bases removed from V and 5 bases from J, the gap between germline ends came to 4 bases. The CDR3 consists of 12 residues. The full variable domain, its missing parts supplied by reference TRBV15 and TRBJ1-5, is DAMVIQNPRYQVTQFGKPVTLSCSQTLNHNVMYWYQQKSSQAPKLLFHYYDKDFNNEADTPDNFQSRRPNTSFCFLDIRSPGLGDTAMYLCATSRNYQPQHFGDGTRLSIL.

This chain joins TRBV7-3 and TRBJ2-7, with a weak D call TRBD2 (5 bases). Germline assignment: CDR1 SGHTA and CDR2 FQGTGA. V lost 0 bases and J 6 bases, leaving 15 bases between the germline ends. The CDR3 runs 15 residues. This CDR3 reads CASSLTGISRGEQYF. The CDR3 DNA reads as TGTGCCAGCAGCTTAACCGGGATCTCTCGCGGCGAGCAGTACTTC.

The chain couples TRBV11-3 to TRBJ2-2; TRBD2 matches 9 bases. The CDR3 has 16 residues. Unmatched junction bases numbered 12, after V lost 5 bases and J lost 8 bases. The germline V gene has CDR1 SGHNT and CDR2 YENEEA. The CDR3 here is CASSKILAGESGELFF. DNA of the CDR3: TGTGCCAGCAGCAAGATATTAGCGGGAGAATCTGGGGAGCTGTTTTTT.

J is TRBJ1-2 and V is TRBV7-9; maybe TRBD1 (5 bases). The CDR3 covers 15 residues. V shed 5 bases and J shed 0 bases, with 13 bases lying between them. Looked up from germline, CDR1 is SEHNR and CDR2 is FQNEAQ (reference sequence). The CDR3 nucleotides are TGTGCCAGCAGCGCTCAACTGGACACTAACTATGGCTACACCTTC. This gives the protein CASSAQLDTNYGYTF.

V is TRBV11-3 and J is TRBJ2-3, with 12 bases fitting TRBD2. The J segment lost 3 bases and the V segment lost 4 bases, leaving 5 bases of the junction unmatched. Germline CDR1 SGHNT, CDR2 YENEEA. The CDR3 is 16 residues long. The CDR3 DNA sequence: TGTGCCAGCAGCTCCCGACTAGCGGGGGAGACAGATACGCAGTATTTT. Amino acid sequence: CASSSRLAGETDTQYF.

V gene TRBV18 combines with J gene TRBJ2-7; TRBD2 aligns across 11 bases. Germline trimming cut 3 bases from V and 2 bases from J; bases unmatched to any gene: 0. CDR1 and CDR2 from the germline V gene are KGHSH and LQKENI. This CDR3 spans 14 amino acids. CDR3 residues: CASSPGLAAYEQYF. The CDR3, as DNA: TGTGCCAGCTCACCGGGACTAGCGGCCTACGAGCAGTACTTC.

This clone was detected once. V and J are TRBV25-1 and TRBJ2-7, with no clear D. V lost 3 bases, J lost 5 bases, and 14 bases lay in between. The CDR3 loop spans 14 amino acids. CDR1 MGHDK and CDR2 SYGVNS come from the germline V gene. Here the CDR3 DNA reads TGTGCCAGCAGTGAGACGAAAGGAGTACACGAGCAGTACTTC. It specifies CASSETKGVHEQYF.